The 2 T cell receptor beta chains listed next were all sequenced from one sample in a study of control samples from healthy donors and cancer patients (dated by TCRdb to about 2020). The method behind the library was the immunoSEQ multiplex PCR assay. Here the immuneACCESS table is served through TCRdb, limited to in-frame sequences with V and J called. Missing clones are a known gap in these copies; in checked studies unresolved V genes cover under half, and the rest lacks a known reason. Across this sample there are 100,000 to 150,000 clones, with roughly 90% seen only once. The leading ten clones occupy under 2% of the sample. Source material: blood. The source is a man younger than 35 in good health.

The chain links TRBV9 to TRBJ2-1; 8 bases map to TRBD2. The ends lost 0 bases at V and 5 bases at J; junction bases unmatched: 7. CDR1 is SGDLS, CDR2 YYNGEE, per germline. The CDR3 consists of 16 residues. CDR3 sequence (DNA): TGTGCCAGCAGCGTAGAAAAGCGGGAGAGGAACAATGAGCAGTTCTTC. Translated: CASSVEKRERNNEQFF.

The rearrangement uses TRBV5-6 and TRBJ2-5, with D possibly being TRBD1 (6 bases). V gave up 3 bases and J gave up 0 bases, with 15 bases separating them. This CDR3 spans 16 amino acids. Germline CDR1 is SGHDT and CDR2 is YYEEEE. The CDR3 reads CASSSTGTMYQETQYF. CDR3 DNA: TGTGCCAGCAGCTCCACCGGGACAATGTACCAAGAGACCCAGTACTTC.